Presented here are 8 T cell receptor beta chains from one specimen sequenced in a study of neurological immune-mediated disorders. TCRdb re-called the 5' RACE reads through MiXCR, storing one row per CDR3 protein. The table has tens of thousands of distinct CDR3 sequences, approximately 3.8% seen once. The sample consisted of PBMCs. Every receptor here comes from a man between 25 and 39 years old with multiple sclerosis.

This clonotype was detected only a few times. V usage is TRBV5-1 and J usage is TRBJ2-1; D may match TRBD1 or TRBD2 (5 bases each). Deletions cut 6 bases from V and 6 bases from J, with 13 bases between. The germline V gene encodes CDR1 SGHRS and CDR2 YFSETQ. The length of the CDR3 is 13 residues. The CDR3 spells CASMRDPGNEQFF. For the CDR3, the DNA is TGCGCCAGCATGAGGGACCCCGGCAATGAGCAGTTCTTC.

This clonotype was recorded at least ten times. The CDR3 bases are TGTGCCAGTAACAGGCAGGGGAATTCACCCCTCCACTTT. Amino acid sequence: CASNRQGNSPLHF. The V gene is TRBV19, the J gene TRBJ1-6; perhaps TRBD1 as D (6 bases). The V end lost 7 bases, the J end lost 7 bases, and 11 bases lay between the germline ends. CDR1 is LNHDA and CDR2 is SQIVND in the germline V gene (reference sequence). CDR3 length: 13 residues. Full variable domain (rest looked up from reference TRBV19 and TRBJ1-6): DGGITQSPKYLFRKEGQNVTLSCEQNLNHDAMYWYRQDPGQGLRLIYYSQIVNDFQKGDIAEGYSVSREKKESFPLTVTSAQKNPTAFYLCASNRQGNSPLHFGNGTRLTVT.

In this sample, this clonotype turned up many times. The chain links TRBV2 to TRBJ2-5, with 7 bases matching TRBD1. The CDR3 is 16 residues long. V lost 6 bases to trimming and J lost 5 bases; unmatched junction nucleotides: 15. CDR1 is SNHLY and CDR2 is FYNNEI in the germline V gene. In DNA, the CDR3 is TGTGCCAGCAGCAAATCCCGACAGGGTTCGGGGGAGACCCAGTACTTC. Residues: CASSKSRQGSGETQYF. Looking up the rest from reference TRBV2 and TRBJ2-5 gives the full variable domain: EPEVTQTPSHQVTQMGQEVILRCVPISNHLYFYWYRQILGQKVEFLVSFYNNEISEKSEIFDDQFSVERPDGSNFTLKIRSTKLEDSAMYFCASSKSRQGSGETQYFGPGTRLLVL.

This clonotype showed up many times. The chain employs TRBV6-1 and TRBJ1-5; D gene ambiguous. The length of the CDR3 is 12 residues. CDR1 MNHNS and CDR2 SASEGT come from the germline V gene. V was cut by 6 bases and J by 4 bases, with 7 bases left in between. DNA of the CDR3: TGTGCCAGCAGGGCCGGGAATCAGCCCCAGCATTTT. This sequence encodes CASRAGNQPQHF.

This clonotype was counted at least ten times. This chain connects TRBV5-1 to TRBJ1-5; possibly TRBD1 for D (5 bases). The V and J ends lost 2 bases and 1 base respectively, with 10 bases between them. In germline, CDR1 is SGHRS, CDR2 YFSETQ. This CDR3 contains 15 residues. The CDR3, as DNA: TGCGCCAGCAGCTTAGGGGTTCTGAGCAATCAGCCCCAGCATTTT. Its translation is CASSLGVLSNQPQHF.

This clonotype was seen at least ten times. CDR3 DNA sequence: TGTGCCAGCAGCGGGGGGTACAACACCGGGGAGCTGTTTTTT. It encodes CASSGGYNTGELFF. This chain connects TRBV11-2 to TRBJ2-2, with a possible D match to TRBD2 (6 bases). The germline V gene encodes CDR1 SGHAT and CDR2 FQNNGV. CDR3 length: 14 residues. V lost 5 bases, J lost 2 bases, and 9 bases lay in between.

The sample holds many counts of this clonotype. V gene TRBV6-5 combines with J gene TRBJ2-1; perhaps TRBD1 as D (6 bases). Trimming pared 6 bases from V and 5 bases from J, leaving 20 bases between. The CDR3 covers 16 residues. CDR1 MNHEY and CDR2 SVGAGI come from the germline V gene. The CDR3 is CASRRTQGHQDNEQFF. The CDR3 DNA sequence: TGTGCCAGCAGACGAACGCAGGGACACCAAGACAATGAGCAGTTCTTC.

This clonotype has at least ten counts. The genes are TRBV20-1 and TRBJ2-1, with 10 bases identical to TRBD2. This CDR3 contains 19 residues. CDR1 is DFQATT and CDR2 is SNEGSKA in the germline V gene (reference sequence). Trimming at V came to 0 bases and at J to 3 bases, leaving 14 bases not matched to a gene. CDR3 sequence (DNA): TGCAGTGCTAGAGATCTCGGGGCTAGCGGGAGAGTGCTCTACAATGAGCAGTTCTTC. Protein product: CSARDLGASGRVLYNEQFF.